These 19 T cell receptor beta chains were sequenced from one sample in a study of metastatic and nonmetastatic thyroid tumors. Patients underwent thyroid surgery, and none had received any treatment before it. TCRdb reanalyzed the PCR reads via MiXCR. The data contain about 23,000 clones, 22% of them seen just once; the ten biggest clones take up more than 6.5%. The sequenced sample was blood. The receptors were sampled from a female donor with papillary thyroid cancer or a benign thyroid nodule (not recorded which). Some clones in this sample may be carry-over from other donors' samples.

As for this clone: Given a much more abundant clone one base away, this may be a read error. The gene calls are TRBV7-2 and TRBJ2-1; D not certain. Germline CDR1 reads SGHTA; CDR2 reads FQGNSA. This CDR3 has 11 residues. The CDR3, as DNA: TGTGCCAGCAGCCCCTACTATGAGCAGTTCTTC. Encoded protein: CASSPYYEQFF.

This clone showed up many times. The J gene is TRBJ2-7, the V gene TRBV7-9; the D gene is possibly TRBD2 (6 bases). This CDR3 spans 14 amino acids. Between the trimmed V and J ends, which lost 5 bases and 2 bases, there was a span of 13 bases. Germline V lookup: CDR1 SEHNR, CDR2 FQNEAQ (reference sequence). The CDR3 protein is CASSPTSGAYEQYF. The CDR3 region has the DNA TGTGCCAGCAGCCCTACGTCGGGGGCCTACGAGCAGTACTTC.

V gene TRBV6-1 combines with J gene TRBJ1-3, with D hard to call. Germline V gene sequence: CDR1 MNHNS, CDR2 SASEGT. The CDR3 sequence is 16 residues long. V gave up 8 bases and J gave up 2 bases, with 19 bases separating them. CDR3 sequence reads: CASQIGTDLTGNTIYF. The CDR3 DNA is TGTGCCAGCCAAATAGGAACAGATCTGACTGGAAACACCATATATTTT.

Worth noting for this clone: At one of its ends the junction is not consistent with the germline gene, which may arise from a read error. This chain's CDR3 is CANSFDSTGGSYEQSF. For the CDR3, the DNA is TGTGCCAACAGTTTCGACAGTACAGGGGGCTCCTACGAGCAGTCCTTC. The V and J genes are TRBV12-3 or TRBV12-4 and TRBJ2-7, with TRBD1 matching over 9 bases. The CDR3 sequence is 16 residues long.

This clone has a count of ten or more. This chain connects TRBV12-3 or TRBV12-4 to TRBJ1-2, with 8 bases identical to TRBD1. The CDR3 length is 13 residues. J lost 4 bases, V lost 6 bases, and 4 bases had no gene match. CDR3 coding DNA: TGTGCCAGCAGCCGCGGACAGGGCTATGGCTACACCTTC. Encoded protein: CASSRGQGYGYTF.

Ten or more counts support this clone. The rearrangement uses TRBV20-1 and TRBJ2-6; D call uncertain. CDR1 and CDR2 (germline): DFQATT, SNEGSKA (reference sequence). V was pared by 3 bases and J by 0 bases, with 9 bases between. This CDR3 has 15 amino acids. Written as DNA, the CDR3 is TGCAGTGCTAGTAGCTCGAGCTCTGGGGCCAACGTCCTGACTTTC. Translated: CSASSSSSGANVLTF.

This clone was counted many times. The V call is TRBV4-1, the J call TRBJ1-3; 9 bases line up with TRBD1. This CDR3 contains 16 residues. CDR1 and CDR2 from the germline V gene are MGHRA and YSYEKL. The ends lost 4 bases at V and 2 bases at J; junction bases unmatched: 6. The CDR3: CASSPRTGAPGNTIYF. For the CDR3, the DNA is TGCGCCAGCAGCCCTCGGACAGGGGCTCCTGGAAACACCATATATTTT.

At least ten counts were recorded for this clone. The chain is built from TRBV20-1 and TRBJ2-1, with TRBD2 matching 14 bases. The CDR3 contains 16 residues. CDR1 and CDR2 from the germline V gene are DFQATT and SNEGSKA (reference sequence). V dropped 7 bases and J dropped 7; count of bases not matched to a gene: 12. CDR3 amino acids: CSVLTSGGAGINEQFF. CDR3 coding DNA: TGCAGTGTTTTGACTAGCGGGGGGGCCGGGATTAATGAGCAGTTCTTC.

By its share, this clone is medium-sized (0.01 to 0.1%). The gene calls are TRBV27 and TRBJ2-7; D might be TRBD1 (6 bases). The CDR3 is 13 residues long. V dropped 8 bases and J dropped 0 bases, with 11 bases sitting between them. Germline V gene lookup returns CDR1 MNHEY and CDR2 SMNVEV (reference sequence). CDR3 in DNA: TGTGCCAGCTGGGGGCCTAGCTCCTACGAGCAGTACTTC. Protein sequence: CASWGPSSYEQYF.

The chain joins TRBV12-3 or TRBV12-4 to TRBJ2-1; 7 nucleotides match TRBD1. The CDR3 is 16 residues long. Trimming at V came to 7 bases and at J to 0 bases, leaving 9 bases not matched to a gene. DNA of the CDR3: TGTGCCAGCATCCCCGACAGGGAGTGCTCCTACAATGAGCAGTTCTTC. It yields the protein CASIPDRECSYNEQFF.

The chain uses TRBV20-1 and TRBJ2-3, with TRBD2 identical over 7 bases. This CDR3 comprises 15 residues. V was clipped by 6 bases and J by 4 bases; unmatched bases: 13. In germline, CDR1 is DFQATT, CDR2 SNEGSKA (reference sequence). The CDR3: CSASLEAGRADTQYF. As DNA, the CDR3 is TGCAGTGCCTCCTTAGAGGCAGGGAGGGCAGATACGCAGTATTTT.

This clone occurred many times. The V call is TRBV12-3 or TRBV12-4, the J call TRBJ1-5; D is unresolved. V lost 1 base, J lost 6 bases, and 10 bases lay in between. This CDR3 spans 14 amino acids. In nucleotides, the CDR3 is TGTGCCAGCAGTTTAGGGCATGGTTCTCAGCCCCAGCATTTT. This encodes CASSLGHGSQPQHF.

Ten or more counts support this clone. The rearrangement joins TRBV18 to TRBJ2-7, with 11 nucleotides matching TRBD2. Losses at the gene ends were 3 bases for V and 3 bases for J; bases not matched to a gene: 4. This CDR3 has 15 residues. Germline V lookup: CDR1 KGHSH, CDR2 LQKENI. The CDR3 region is CASSPAGTSGYEQYF. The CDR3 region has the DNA TGTGCCAGCTCACCTGCCGGGACTAGCGGCTACGAGCAGTACTTC.

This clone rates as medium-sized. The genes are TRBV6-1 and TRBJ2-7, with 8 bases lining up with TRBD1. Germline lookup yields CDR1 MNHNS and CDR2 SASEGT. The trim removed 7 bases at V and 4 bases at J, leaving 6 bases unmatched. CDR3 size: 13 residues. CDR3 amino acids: CASTGQGGYEQYF. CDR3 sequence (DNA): TGTGCCAGCACCGGACAGGGTGGGTACGAGCAGTACTTC.

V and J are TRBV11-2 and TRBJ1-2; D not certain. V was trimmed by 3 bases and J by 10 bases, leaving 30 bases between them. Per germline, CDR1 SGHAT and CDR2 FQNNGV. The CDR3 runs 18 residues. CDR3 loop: CASSFITTWWTERVVYTF. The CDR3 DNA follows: TGTGCCAGCAGCTTCATCACTACCTGGTGGACGGAAAGAGTTGTCTACACCTTC.

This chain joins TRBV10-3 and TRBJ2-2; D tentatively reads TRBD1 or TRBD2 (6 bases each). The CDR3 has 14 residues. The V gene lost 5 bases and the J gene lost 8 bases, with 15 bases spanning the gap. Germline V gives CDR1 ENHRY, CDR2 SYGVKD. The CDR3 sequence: CAISPGAETGELFF. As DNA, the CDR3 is TGTGCCATCAGTCCGGGGGCGGAGACGGGGGAGCTGTTTTTT.

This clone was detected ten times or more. CDR3 DNA sequence: TGTGCCAGCAGTGAATCACAGAACTATGGCTACACCTTC. Amino acids: CASSESQNYGYTF. The chain couples TRBV25-1 to TRBJ1-2; D is unresolved. Trimming cost V 1 base and J 2 bases, with 5 bases left between them. The CDR3 is made up of 13 amino acids. Germline-derived CDR1 and CDR2 are MGHDK and SYGVNS.

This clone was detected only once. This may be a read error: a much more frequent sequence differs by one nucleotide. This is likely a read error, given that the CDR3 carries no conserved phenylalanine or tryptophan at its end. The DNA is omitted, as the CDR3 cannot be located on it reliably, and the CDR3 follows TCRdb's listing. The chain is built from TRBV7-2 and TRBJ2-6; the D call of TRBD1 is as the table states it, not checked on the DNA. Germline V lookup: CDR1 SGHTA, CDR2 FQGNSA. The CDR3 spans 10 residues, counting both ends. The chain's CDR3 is CASSSPGRGG.

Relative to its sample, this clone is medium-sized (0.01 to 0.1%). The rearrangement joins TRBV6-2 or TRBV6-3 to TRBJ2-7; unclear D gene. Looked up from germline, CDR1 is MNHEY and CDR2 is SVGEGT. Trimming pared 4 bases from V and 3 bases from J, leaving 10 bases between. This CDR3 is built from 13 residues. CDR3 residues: CASSSLPHYEQYF. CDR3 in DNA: TGTGCCAGCAGTTCCTTACCGCACTACGAGCAGTACTTC.